These 13 T cell receptor beta chains came from one sample sequenced in a study of OX40 agonist ivuxolimab in advanced cancers. Here immunoSEQ multiplex PCR was the method, and the copy in TCRdb shows in-frame clones only, minus some. The data show nearly 80,000 clones, almost 85% seen once. The sequencing here drew on CD4+ or CD8+ T cells sorted from blood, taken in a trial of the OX40 agonist ivuxolimab. Receptor source: an adult with an advanced solid tumor such as melanoma, head and neck, liver or kidney cancer.

V gene TRBV2 combines with J gene TRBJ1-2; 7 nucleotides line up with TRBD1. Trimming cost V 6 bases and J 7 bases; bases outside gene matches: 14. The CDR3 spans 15 residues. Germline V lookup: CDR1 SNHLY, CDR2 FYNNEI. In nucleotides, the CDR3 is TGTGCCAGCAGCGAAACTATGACAGGGTCGGGTGGCTACACCTTC. Translation: CASSETMTGSGGYTF.

Only a few counts were recorded for this clone. For the CDR3, the DNA is TGTGCCAGCAGCCAAATTTCGAACACCGGGGAGCTGTTTTTT. Its protein product is CASSQISNTGELFF. The chain couples TRBV7-2 to TRBJ2-2; D not resolved. V lost 5 bases and J lost 0, with 7 bases in between. CDR1 is SGHTA and CDR2 is FQGNSA in the germline V gene. This CDR3 has 14 residues.

The V gene is TRBV4-3, the J gene TRBJ2-7, with 8 bases fitting TRBD1. The V segment lost 0 bases and the J segment 2 bases; nucleotides outside the gene matches: 3. Germline V gives CDR1 LGHNA, CDR2 YSLEER. The CDR3 totals 15 residues. The CDR3 region is CASSQEDRATYEQYF. The DNA for the CDR3 is TGCGCCAGCAGCCAAGAGGACAGGGCGACCTACGAGCAGTACTTC.

The genes are TRBV19 and TRBJ1-4, with D hard to call. The CDR3 totals 14 residues. The germline V gene encodes CDR1 LNHDA and CDR2 SQIVND (reference sequence). V dropped 6 bases and J dropped 0 bases, with 8 bases sitting between them. CDR3 protein: CASSGSSTNEKLFF. CDR3 DNA: TGTGCCAGTAGCGGGAGCTCAACTAATGAAAAACTGTTTTTT.

The chain carries TRBV28 and TRBJ1-4, with TRBD1 matching over 8 bases. The V and J ends lost 6 bases and 4 bases, in that order; junction bases with no gene match: 4. In germline, CDR1 is MDHEN, CDR2 SYDVKM. The CDR3 sequence is 14 residues long. CDR3 nucleotide sequence: TGTGCCAGCAGCCTGACAGGGGATAATGAAAAACTGTTTTTT. It specifies CASSLTGDNEKLFF.

This clone was counted a few times. V gene TRBV5-4 combines with J gene TRBJ1-1, with TRBD1 identical over 10 bases. CDR1 is SGHNT and CDR2 is YYREEE in the germline V gene (reference sequence). Trimming removed 4 bases from V and 1 base from J; junction bases left unmatched: 16. The CDR3 extends over 19 amino acids. The CDR3 is CASSDLALRGQGPNTEAFF. The CDR3 DNA reads TGTGCCAGCAGCGACTTAGCCCTTAGGGGACAGGGGCCGAACACTGAAGCTTTCTTT.

The table lists this clone with a few counts. The rearrangement links TRBV5-6 to TRBJ1-5; 7 bases line up with TRBD1. The CDR3 is 15 residues long. The J segment lost 6 bases and the V segment lost 0 bases, leaving 6 bases of the junction unmatched. Germline CDR1 reads SGHDT; CDR2 reads YYEEEE. The CDR3 DNA follows: TGTGCCAGCAGCTTGGCAGGGGGAATGAGTCAGCCCCAGCATTTT. This sequence encodes CASSLAGGMSQPQHF.

This chain links TRBV10-3 with TRBJ2-6; TRBD1 matches at 8 bases. The CDR3 spans 18 residues. The germline gives CDR1 ENHRY, CDR2 SYGVKD. Losses at the gene ends were 5 bases for V and 0 bases for J; bases not matched to a gene: 9. The CDR3, as DNA: TGTGCCATCAGTCGTTCCGGGACAGGAGACTCTGGGGCCAACGTCCTGACTTTC. This sequence encodes CAISRSGTGDSGANVLTF.

The chain has TRBV11-1 and TRBJ2-7, with 10 bases lining up with TRBD2. CDR3 length equals 14 residues. Germline V lookup: CDR1 SGHAT, CDR2 FQDESV (reference sequence). Trimming took 5 bases from V and 6 from J; bases not matched to a gene: 7. Here the CDR3 reads CASSHIRTSGEQYF. The DNA of the CDR3 is TGTGCCAGCAGCCATATTCGGACTAGCGGCGAGCAGTACTTC.

V usage is TRBV5-6 and J usage is TRBJ2-7; D might be TRBD1 (6 bases). V lost 5 bases and J lost 4, with 22 bases in between. The CDR3 extends over 16 amino acids. Germline V lookup: CDR1 SGHDT, CDR2 YYEEEE. The CDR3 DNA is TGTGCCAGCAGGACCTTAACCCGGGACATAAATTACGAGCAGTACTTC. It codes for CASRTLTRDINYEQYF.

V gene TRBV5-1 combines with J gene TRBJ2-7; unclear D gene. The germline V and J ends were trimmed by 4 bases and 1 base, with 9 bases remaining between them. The germline gives CDR1 SGHRS, CDR2 YFSETQ. The CDR3 runs 13 residues. CDR3 sequence (DNA): TGCGCCAGCAGCCCGGTGGCTTCCTACGAGCAGTACTTC. Amino acids: CASSPVASYEQYF.

The chain is built from TRBV7-9 and TRBJ1-5, with D unresolved. The germline V and J ends were trimmed by 4 bases and 5 bases, with 12 bases remaining between them. The CDR3 has 14 residues. Germline V lookup: CDR1 SEHNR, CDR2 FQNEAQ (reference sequence). The CDR3 nucleotides read TGTGCCAGCAGCTCGGCCAGCGCGTATCAGCCCCAGCATTTT. Translating it yields CASSSASAYQPQHF.

The V call is TRBV6-1, the J call TRBJ2-3; D is uncertain. From germline, CDR1 is MNHNS and CDR2 SASEGT. The CDR3 is 16 residues long. V lost 1 base and J lost 0, with 11 bases in between. In nucleotides, the CDR3 is TGTGCCAGCAGTGAAGTCCCAGGAACTAGCACAGATACGCAGTATTTT. Residues: CASSEVPGTSTDTQYF.